This TCR beta chain came from a study of T-cell memory formation after mild COVID-19. MiXCR was run by TCRdb on the 5' RACE reads, yielding one entry per CDR3 protein. The sample has some 120,000 distinct CDR3 sequences; 15% to 20% are singletons. A remark on this clonotype: No antigen is known for it.

Germline CDR1 and CDR2: SGHNT and YYREEE (reference sequence). The junction had 10 bases not matched to a gene; V was cut back by 4 bases and J by 8 bases. The length of the CDR3 is 16 residues. The study, taken as a whole, reports: Within pre-infection memory, some responding clones were found, suggesting cross-reactive memory joined.

The specimen was PBMCs or a T cell subset sorted from them (not recorded which). The chain recombines TRBV5-4 with TRBJ2-1, with 12 bases fitting TRBD1. The TCR originated in an adult woman who had mild COVID-19 (a few samples of this study predate the infection). Cell type and time point are not known. As DNA, the CDR3 is TGTGCCAGCAGCACCTTAACCGGGACAGGGGGCGATGAGCAGTTCTTC. Protein sequence: CASSTLTGTGGDEQFF.